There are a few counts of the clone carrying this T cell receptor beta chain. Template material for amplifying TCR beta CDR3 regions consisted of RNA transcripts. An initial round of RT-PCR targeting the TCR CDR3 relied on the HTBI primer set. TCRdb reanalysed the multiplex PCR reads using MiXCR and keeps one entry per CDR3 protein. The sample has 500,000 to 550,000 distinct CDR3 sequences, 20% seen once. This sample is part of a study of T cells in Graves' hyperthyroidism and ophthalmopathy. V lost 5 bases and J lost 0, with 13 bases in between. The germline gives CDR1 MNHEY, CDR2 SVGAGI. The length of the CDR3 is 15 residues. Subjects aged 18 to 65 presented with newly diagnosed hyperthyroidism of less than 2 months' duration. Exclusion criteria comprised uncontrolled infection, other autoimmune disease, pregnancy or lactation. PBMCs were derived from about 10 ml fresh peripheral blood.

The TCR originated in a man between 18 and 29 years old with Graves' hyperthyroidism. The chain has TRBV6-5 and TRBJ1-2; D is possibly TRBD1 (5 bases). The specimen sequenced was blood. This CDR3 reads CASSTSRDSNYGYTF. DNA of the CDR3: TGTGCCAGCAGTACTTCCAGGGATTCTAACTATGGCTACACCTTC.